Listed below are T cell receptor beta chains from one sample, sequenced in a study of technical replicates of blood from several donors. Produced via immunoSEQ multiplex PCR; TCRdb's table is partial and in-frame only. The top ten hold 0.38% of the sample, which has tens of thousands of clones, around 94% seen once. Sequenced: T cells isolated from PBMCs. These receptors came from a human donor in good health. Both conserved end residues are part of each CDR3. The order of the fields is V gene, clone size, J gene, CDR3 length, D gene, CDR3 DNA, CDR3 protein. A D gene is named only where the DNA matches it firmly. Clone size is not always given. Where it is, it says once, few, many or a class for expanded clones.

TRBV9	.	TRBJ1-1	12	.	TGTGCCAGCAGCGTAGGTCCAGCCGGGGCTTTCTTT	CASSVGPAGAFF
TRBV30	once	TRBJ2-7	12	.	TGTGCCTGGAGTCTTTCGCTATACGAGCAGTACTTC	CAWSLSLYEQYF
TRBV9	few	TRBJ2-2	16	.	TGTGCCAGCAGCGTAGGAGGGACAATTTCCACCGGGGAGCTGTTTTTT	CASSVGGTISTGELFF
TRBV5-6	.	TRBJ2-7	14	.	TGTGCCAGCAGCTTAAGCGGTAGCTCCTACGAGCAGTACTTC	CASSLSGSSYEQYF
TRBV19	.	TRBJ1-2	12	TRBD1	TGTGCCAGTAGTCCGACAGGGAATGGCTACACCTTC	CASSPTGNGYTF
TRBV29-1	.	TRBJ1-1	12	.	TGCAGCGTTGGGGGCGGGAACACTGAAGCTTTCTTT	CSVGGGNTEAFF
TRBV27	.	TRBJ2-7	16	TRBD1	TGTGCCAGCAGTTTATATAGGACAGGAACAGGCTACGAGCAGTACTTC	CASSLYRTGTGYEQYF
TRBV5-1	.	TRBJ2-7	14	TRBD2	TGCGCCAGCAGGCGAACTAGCGGAACCTACGAGCAGTACTTC	CASRRTSGTYEQYF
TRBV6-6	.	TRBJ1-5	12	.	TGTGCCAGCAGCCCGGGGGATCAGCCCCAGCATTTT	CASSPGDQPQHF
TRBV2	once	TRBJ1-3	13	.	TGTGCCACCATGGACAGCCCTGGAAACACCATATATTTT	CATMDSPGNTIYF
TRBV5-6	.	TRBJ2-7	14	.	TGTGCCAGCAGCTTTTCGGGGGAACCCTACGAGCAGTACTTC	CASSFSGEPYEQYF
TRBV9	.	TRBJ1-1	12	.	TGTGCCAGCAGCGTAGAGGGGGGGAGGGCTTTCTTT	CASSVEGGRAFF
TRBV19	.	TRBJ1-1	14	TRBD1	TGTGCCAGTAGTCCCAGGACAGGGAGCACTGAAGCTTTCTTT	CASSPRTGSTEAFF
TRBV19	.	TRBJ1-1	14	.	TGTGCCAGTATGCCCCGGGGGGTGAGGACTGAAGCTTTCTTT	CASMPRGVRTEAFF
TRBV7-8	.	TRBJ1-1	14	.	TGTGCCAGCAGCCGCCTCGGGGTGAGGACTGAAGCTTTCTTT	CASSRLGVRTEAFF
TRBV13	.	TRBJ2-7	15	TRBD2	TGTGCCAGCGGATCGGGGGGTAGAAGCTCCTACGAGCAGTACTTC	CASGSGGRSSYEQYF
TRBV25-1	.	TRBJ1-5	13	TRBD1	TGTGCCAGCAGAGGACAGGGGGATCAGCCCCAGCATTTT	CASRGQGDQPQHF
TRBV28	.	TRBJ2-7	16	TRBD2	TGTGCCAGCAGCTCCCCTAAACTAGCGGCTTACTACGAGCAGTACTTC	CASSSPKLAAYYEQYF
TRBV7-9	.	TRBJ2-3	15	TRBD2	TGTGCCAGCAGCGCTAGCGGGCAGAGCACAGATACGCAGTATTTT	CASSASGQSTDTQYF
TRBV4-1	.	TRBJ2-2	21	TRBD2	TGCGCCAGCACCCGGGCCAGACTAGCCGGAGAAGCGGCTCTTGGGGCCGGGGAGCTGTTTTTT	CASTRARLAGEAALGAGELFF
TRBV4-2	.	TRBJ2-7	13	.	TGTGCCAGCAGCCAAGGATCGGGGTACGAGCAGTACTTC	CASSQGSGYEQYF
TRBV7-3	.	TRBJ2-1	16	TRBD2	TGTGCCAGCAGCGGGGATAGCGGGAGATCCTACAATGAGCAGTTCTTC	CASSGDSGRSYNEQFF
TRBV9	once	TRBJ1-4	15	TRBD1	TGTGCCAGCAGCCCCCAAACAGGGGGCTACGAAAAACTGTTTTTT	CASSPQTGGYEKLFF
TRBV6-5	.	TRBJ2-7	15	TRBD1	TGTGCCAGCACCCCCTCGACAGGGGCACACTACGAGCAGTACTTC	CASTPSTGAHYEQYF
TRBV7-9	once	TRBJ2-1	14	TRBD2	TGTGCCAGCAGCTTAGAGACTAGCGGGAATAACCAGTTCTTC	CASSLETSGNNQFF
TRBV6-1	.	TRBJ2-7	18	TRBD1	TGTGCCAGCAGTGATACCCCCGCACCGGGACAGGGCTACTACGAGCAGTACTTC	CASSDTPAPGQGYYEQYF
TRBV19	.	TRBJ2-7	16	TRBD2	TGTGCCAGTAGTATGCTAGCGGGAGTATGGAGGTACGAGCAGTACTTC	CASSMLAGVWRYEQYF
TRBV6-5	once	TRBJ2-7	16	.	TGTGCCAGCAGTTACTCGATCCCAGGTCCTTCCTACGAGCAGTACTTC	CASSYSIPGPSYEQYF
TRBV19	.	TRBJ2-7	13	.	TGTGCCAGTAGTAACTCAAGGGGCTACGAGCAGTACTTC	CASSNSRGYEQYF
TRBV30	.	TRBJ1-3	16	TRBD1	TGTGCCTGGAGGAGCCGAGGGGGCTTGCGTGGAAACACCATATATTTT	CAWRSRGGLRGNTIYF
TRBV30	once	TRBJ2-1	15	.	TGTGCCTGGAGTCCCGGACTCAGTAAACCAGATGAGCAGTTCTTC	CAWSPGLSKPDEQFF